The 17 T cell receptor beta chains listed next were all sequenced from one sample in a study of CD8 T cells in ankylosing spondylitis. TCRdb re-analysed the 5' RACE reads in MiXCR, keeping a single row per CDR3 protein. This sample has 300,000 to 350,000 distinct CDR3 sequences, with around a tenth found just once. Sequenced: blood, either unsorted or a sorted T cell fraction (not recorded which). The receptors shown here come from a female donor with ankylosing spondylitis or in good health (not recorded which).

This chain connects TRBV27 to TRBJ2-1; the D gene is possibly TRBD2 (6 bases). The V and J ends lost 7 bases and 0 bases respectively, with 19 bases between them. Germline lookup yields CDR1 MNHEY and CDR2 SMNVEV (reference sequence). The length of the CDR3 is 17 residues. CDR3 nucleotides: TGTGCCAGCACCCCGGCTAGTTTCGGGGGCTCCTACAATGAGCAGTTCTTC. This translates into CASTPASFGGSYNEQFF.

This clonotype occurred many times. V is TRBV4-2 and J is TRBJ2-1; D is ambiguous. CDR1 and CDR2 from the germline V gene are LGHNA and YNFKEQ. This CDR3 has 13 amino acids. V was pared by 1 base and J by 6 bases, with 7 bases between. The CDR3 here is CASSQVQSNEQFF. The DNA for the CDR3 is TGTGCCAGCAGCCAAGTACAGAGCAATGAGCAGTTCTTC.

This clonotype has ten or more counts. This chain joins TRBV18 and TRBJ2-7; tentative D call: TRBD1 (6 bases). Germline values: CDR1 KGHSH, CDR2 LQKENI. The CDR3 runs 14 residues. With 5 bases removed from V and 2 bases from J, the gap between germline ends came to 13 bases. The CDR3: CASSAGTQTYEQYF. For the CDR3, the DNA is TGTGCCAGCTCAGCCGGGACACAGACCTACGAGCAGTACTTC.

The V gene is TRBV7-8, the J gene TRBJ2-3, with D possibly being TRBD2 (6 bases). This CDR3 is built from 15 residues. CDR1 SGHVS and CDR2 FQNEAQ come from the germline V gene. V gave up 3 bases and J gave up 0 bases, with 10 bases separating them. Here the CDR3 reads CASSFRRASTDTQYF. For the CDR3, the DNA is TGTGCCAGCAGCTTCCGGAGGGCTAGCACAGATACGCAGTATTTT.

This clonotype came up many times. The chain employs TRBV7-7 and TRBJ2-1, with 8 positions matching TRBD1. Germline V gene sequence: CDR1 SSHAT, CDR2 FNYEAQ (reference sequence). The J segment lost 6 bases and the V segment lost 5 bases, leaving 12 bases of the junction unmatched. The CDR3 loop spans 16 amino acids. The DNA of the CDR3 is TGTGCCAGCAGCATATTAGGGACAGGAAGTCCCAATGAGCAGTTCTTC. This gives the protein CASSILGTGSPNEQFF.

In this sample, this clonotype turned up many times. The V gene is TRBV5-1, the J gene TRBJ2-3; the D is unclear. V lost 0 bases and J lost 2, with 7 bases in between. This CDR3 is 14 amino acids long. Looked up from germline, CDR1 is SGHRS and CDR2 is YFSETQ. This CDR3 is CASSLEQLTDTQYF. The CDR3 bases are TGCGCCAGCAGCTTGGAACAGCTCACAGATACGCAGTATTTT.

This clonotype was recorded many times. This chain connects TRBV6-1 to TRBJ2-1, with a weak D call TRBD1 (5 bases). This CDR3 is built from 14 residues. CDR1 is MNHNS, CDR2 SASEGT, per germline. Trimming removed 5 bases from V and 5 bases from J, with 13 bases in between. The CDR3 is CASSKGSYNNEQFF. The CDR3 nucleotides read TGTGCCAGCAGTAAGGGGTCCTACAACAATGAGCAGTTCTTC.

In its sample, this clonotype was seen a few times. This chain joins TRBV5-1 and TRBJ1-2; tentative D call: TRBD1 (5 bases). CDR3 length equals 12 residues. CDR1 and CDR2 (germline): SGHRS, YFSETQ. V dropped 4 bases and J dropped 4 bases, with 8 bases sitting between them. CDR3 protein: CASSAQGYGYTF. DNA for the CDR3: TGCGCCAGCAGCGCGCAGGGCTATGGCTACACCTTC. The variable domain in full, completed from reference TRBV5-1 and TRBJ1-2, reads KAGVTQTPRYLIKTRGQQVTLSCSPISGHRSVSWYQQTPGQGLQFLFEYFSETQRNKGNFPGRFSGRQFSNSRSEMNVSTLELGDSALYLCASSAQGYGYTFGSGTRLTVV.

There are many counts of this clonotype. The V call is TRBV28, the J call TRBJ1-2, with D perhaps matching TRBD1 (5 bases). V gave up 2 bases and J gave up 7 bases, with 8 bases separating them. Per the germline V gene, CDR1 is MDHEN and CDR2 is SYDVKM. The CDR3 spans 12 residues. CDR3 nucleotide sequence: TGTGCCAGCAGTTTAGCAGGGCTTGGCTACACCTTC. It specifies CASSLAGLGYTF.

This clonotype was picked up many times. The rearrangement uses TRBV15 and TRBJ2-1; 11 positions match TRBD2. Trimming took 1 base from V and 0 from J; bases not matched to a gene: 8. Germline CDR1 is LNHNV and CDR2 is YYDKDF (reference sequence). CDR3 length equals 19 residues. The CDR3 here is CATSRVGLAGRSSYNEQFF. In nucleotides, the CDR3 is TGTGCCACCAGCAGAGTTGGACTAGCGGGCAGGAGCTCCTACAATGAGCAGTTCTTC.

The rearrangement links TRBV20-1 to TRBJ2-7; 8 bases line up with TRBD1. V gave up 3 bases and J gave up 1 base; unmatched junction bases: 5. The CDR3 sequence is 14 residues long. Germline CDR1 DFQATT, CDR2 SNEGSKA (reference sequence). The CDR3 DNA reads TGCAGTGCTAGGCCAGGGGGCTTATCCTACGAGCAGTACTTC. The encoded protein is CSARPGGLSYEQYF.

This clonotype was recorded at least ten times. The chain carries TRBV20-1 and TRBJ2-3; 11 bases agree with TRBD2. Germline CDR1 and CDR2: DFQATT and SNEGSKA (reference sequence). The CDR3 runs 17 residues. V was clipped by 3 bases and J by 5 bases; unmatched bases: 13. The CDR3 bases are TGCAGTGCTAGGGGCGACCTAGCGGGGGGCTTTGTAGATACGCAGTATTTT. Encoded protein: CSARGDLAGGFVDTQYF.

This clonotype was picked up many times. The chain combines TRBV27 with TRBJ1-3; 7 bases match TRBD1. Germline V CDR1 and CDR2: MNHEY, SMNVEV (reference sequence). CDR3 size: 12 residues. V shed 10 bases, J shed 10 bases, and the junction held 10 bases outside the gene matches. CDR3: CATSTGKGTIYF. The CDR3 nucleotides read TGTGCCACCTCGACAGGGAAGGGTACCATATATTTT.

The chain carries TRBV6-1 and TRBJ2-2, with TRBD1 matching over 7 bases. V lost 6 bases, J lost 0 bases, and 4 bases stayed unmatched. Germline CDR1 and CDR2: MNHNS and SASEGT. The CDR3 is 15 residues long. The CDR3 loop is CASRPGQTNTGELFF. CDR3 nucleotide sequence: TGTGCCAGCAGGCCGGGACAGACGAACACCGGGGAGCTGTTTTTT.

Many counts were recorded for this clonotype. This rearrangement joins TRBV20-1 to TRBJ2-3; D is possibly TRBD1 or TRBD2 (7 bases each). This CDR3 region has 16 residues. In germline, CDR1 is DFQATT, CDR2 SNEGSKA (reference sequence). Trimming took off 6 bases at V and 0 bases at J, with 19 bases between the two ends. CDR3 DNA sequence: TGCAGTGCCTCAGGAGGGAGGGGGCTGAGCACAGATACGCAGTATTTT. It translates to CSASGGRGLSTDTQYF.

This clonotype showed up many times. CDR3 sequence reads: CAWSVRGDEQFF. CDR3 DNA sequence: TGTGCCTGGAGTGTAAGGGGCGATGAGCAGTTCTTC. This sequence joins TRBV30 and TRBJ2-1, with D perhaps matching TRBD1 (5 bases). Trimming removed 0 bases from V and 8 bases from J, with 8 bases in between. The CDR3 runs 12 residues. Germline V lookup: CDR1 GTSNPN, CDR2 SVGIG (reference sequence).

This chain uses TRBV20-1 with TRBJ2-1; no clear D gene. CDR1 is DFQATT, CDR2 SNEGSKA, per germline (reference sequence). The CDR3 runs 14 residues. Trimming removed 3 bases at V and 4 bases at J, with 13 bases between. CDR3 DNA sequence: TGCAGTGCTAGGACACTTCAAAAATACAATGAGCAGTTCTTC. Protein: CSARTLQKYNEQFF.